These T cell receptor beta chains were read from a single sample in a study of post-analysis software for immune sequencing data. Each CDR3 protein is one row after TCRdb ran MiXCR on the PCR reads. In the table there are some 890,000 distinct CDR3 sequences, under 70% of which are singletons. Sequenced material: blood. The receptors stem from a girl aged 10-17 years with multiple sclerosis. CDR3s include the opening cysteine and the closing phenylalanine or tryptophan. A D gene is named only where the DNA matches it firmly. Size values are once, few and many counts, or a class for expanded clones, and some rows have none.

v_call	clone_size	j_call	d_call	cdr3_aa	cdr3_nt
TRBV29-1	.	TRBJ2-5	TRBD1	CSVLGTGGERETQYF	TGCAGCGTTCTCGGAACAGGGGGCGAACGAGAGACCCAGTACTTC
TRBV6-5	few	TRBJ2-3	TRBD2	CASSYWGLASDTQYF	TGTGCCAGCAGTTACTGGGGACTAGCGTCAGATACGCAGTATTTT
TRBV7-2	.	TRBJ2-7	.	CASRHGGEHEQYF	TGTGCCAGCAGGCATGGTGGGGAGCACGAGCAGTACTTC
TRBV29-1	.	TRBJ1-2	.	CSVPTRGYYGYTF	TGCAGCGTTCCTACTAGGGGGTACTATGGCTACACCTTC
TRBV29-1	few	TRBJ2-3	TRBD2	CSSGTSGNPVDTQYF	TGCAGCAGCGGGACTAGCGGGAACCCAGTGGATACGCAGTATTTT
TRBV10-3	few	TRBJ2-4	.	CAISESGAGPPAIQYF	TGTGCCATCAGTGAGTCGGGGGCGGGGCCCCCTGCCATTCAGTACTTC
TRBV6-2/TRBV6-3	few	TRBJ2-1	TRBD2	CASSLGRIAGGSRNEQFF	TGTGCCAGCAGCCTAGGGAGGATAGCGGGAGGGTCAAGGAATGAGCAGTTCTTC
TRBV30	.	TRBJ2-3	TRBD2	CAWSLAATSTDTQYF	TGTGCCTGGAGTCTAGCGGCTACTAGCACAGATACGCAGTATTTT
TRBV5-4	.	TRBJ2-5	.	CASSFQKETQYF	TGTGCCAGCAGCTTCCAAAAGGAGACCCAGTACTTC
TRBV6-2/TRBV6-3	.	TRBJ2-6	.	CASSYGQTGANVLTF	TGTGCCAGCAGTTACGGGCAGACTGGGGCCAACGTCCTGACTTTC
TRBV5-1	.	TRBJ1-4	.	CASSLASAGRKLFF	TGCGCCAGCAGCTTGGCCTCGGCAGGGCGAAAACTGTTTTTT
TRBV6-5	few	TRBJ1-6	TRBD1	CASRQGVSSPLHF	TGTGCCAGCAGGCAGGGGGTGAGTTCACCCCTCCACTTT
TRBV4-2	.	TRBJ2-7	TRBD2	CASSPRPSGTYEQYF	TGTGCCAGCAGCCCCCGTCCTAGCGGAACCTACGAGCAGTACTTC
TRBV27	.	TRBJ2-7	TRBD1	CASRKDRLGSYEQYF	TGTGCCAGCAGGAAGGACAGGTTAGGCTCCTACGAGCAGTACTTC
TRBV10-3	.	TRBJ1-1	.	CAIRGQTNTEAFF	TGTGCCATCAGGGGACAAACGAACACTGAAGCTTTCTTT
TRBV12-3/TRBV12-4	once	TRBJ2-4	TRBD1	CASSLLPGQGAREQYF	TGTGCCAGCAGTTTACTCCCGGGACAGGGGGCCCGGGAGCAGTACTTC
TRBV5-1	.	TRBJ2-7	TRBD1	CASSSPGQGYEQYF	TGTGCCAGCTCATCACCGGGACAGGGATACGAGCAGTACTTC
TRBV5-1	.	TRBJ2-7	TRBD1	CASSWSQGGGYEQYF	TGCGCCAGCAGCTGGTCACAGGGGGGAGGATACGAGCAGTACTTC
TRBV14	.	TRBJ2-7	.	CASSWTDTLYEQYF	TGTGCCAGCAGTTGGACGGACACCCTCTACGAGCAGTACTTC
TRBV5-1	.	TRBJ2-1	TRBD2	CASSLGSGTTDNEQFF	TGCGCCAGCAGCTTGGGTAGCGGGACTACAGACAATGAGCAGTTCTTC
TRBV5-1	few	TRBJ2-5	TRBD1	CASSPGGQANDQYF	TGCGCCAGCAGCCCCGGGGGACAGGCCAACGATCAGTACTTC
TRBV5-1	.	TRBJ2-7	TRBD2	CASSWTSGINEQYF	TGCGCCAGCAGCTGGACTAGCGGGATCAACGAGCAGTACTTC
TRBV20-1	once	TRBJ2-1	TRBD2	CSADINSGIGNEQFF	TGCAGTGCTGATATTAATAGCGGGATAGGCAATGAGCAGTTCTTC